This section outlines one T cell receptor (beta chain) sequence together with its context. Its antigen is still unknown. Using immunoSEQ multiplex PCR, the repertoire was profiled, and TCRdb retains in-frame clones only, with some absent. The data contain hundreds of thousands of clones, about two thirds of them seen just once; the ten biggest clones take up about 1.7%. It was into CD45RA+ naive and CD45RA-negative memory subsets that the CD4+ cells were split. The data stem from a study of shared clonotypes between healthy human individuals. Study results and limitations: Several donors showed sharing of around 5% of naive CD4 clonotypes.

Trimming removed 6 bases from V and 1 base from J; junction bases left unmatched: 12. CDR3 size: 17 residues. Germline V CDR1 and CDR2: MDHEN, SYDVKM. The TCR was taken from a woman aged 25 to 39 in good health. This chain joins TRBV28 and TRBJ1-5, with 7 bases aligning to TRBD1. The sample was memory CD4+ T cells sorted from blood. Subset defined: CD45RA-negative fraction. In DNA, the CDR3 is TGTGCCAGCAGGAAAAGGTGGGGACAGAAGAGCAATCAGCCCCAGCATTTT. Translated: CASRKRWGQKSNQPQHF.